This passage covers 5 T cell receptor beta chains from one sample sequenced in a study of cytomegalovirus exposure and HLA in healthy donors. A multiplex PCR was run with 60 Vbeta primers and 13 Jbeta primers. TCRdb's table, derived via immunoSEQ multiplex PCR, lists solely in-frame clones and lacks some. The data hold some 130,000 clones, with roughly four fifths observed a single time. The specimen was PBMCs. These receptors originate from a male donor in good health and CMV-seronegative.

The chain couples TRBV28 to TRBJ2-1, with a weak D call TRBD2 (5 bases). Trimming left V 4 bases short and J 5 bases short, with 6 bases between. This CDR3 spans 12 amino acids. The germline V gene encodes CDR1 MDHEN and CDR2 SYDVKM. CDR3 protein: CASSYGNNEQFF. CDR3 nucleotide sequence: TGTGCCAGCAGTTACGGGAACAATGAGCAGTTCTTC.

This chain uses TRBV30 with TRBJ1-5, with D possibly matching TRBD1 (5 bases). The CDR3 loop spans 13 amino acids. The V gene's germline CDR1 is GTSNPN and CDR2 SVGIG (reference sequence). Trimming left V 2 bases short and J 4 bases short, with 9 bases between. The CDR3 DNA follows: TGTGCCTGGAGTTTAGGGGATAATCAGCCCCAGCATTTT. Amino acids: CAWSLGDNQPQHF.

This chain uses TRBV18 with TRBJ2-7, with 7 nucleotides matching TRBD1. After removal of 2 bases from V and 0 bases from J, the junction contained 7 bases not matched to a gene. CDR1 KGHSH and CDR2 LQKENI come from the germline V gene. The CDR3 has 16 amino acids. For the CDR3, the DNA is TGTGCCAGCTCACCAAGAGGGGGCAGTAGCTCCTACGAGCAGTACTTC. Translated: CASSPRGGSSSYEQYF.

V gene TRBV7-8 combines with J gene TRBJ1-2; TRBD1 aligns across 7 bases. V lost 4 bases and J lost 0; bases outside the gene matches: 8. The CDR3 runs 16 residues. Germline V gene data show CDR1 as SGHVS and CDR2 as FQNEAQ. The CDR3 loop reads CASSSARGRSNYGYTF. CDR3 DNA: TGTGCCAGCAGCTCTGCGAGGGGGCGATCTAACTATGGCTACACCTTC.

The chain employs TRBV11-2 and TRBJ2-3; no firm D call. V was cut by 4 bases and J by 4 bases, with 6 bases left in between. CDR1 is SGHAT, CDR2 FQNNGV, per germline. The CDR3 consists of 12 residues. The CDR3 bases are TGTGCCAGCAGCTCTCCTTCAGATACGCAGTATTTT. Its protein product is CASSSPSDTQYF.